This TCR beta chain was retrieved from a study of technical replicates of blood from a handful of donors. The CDR3 totals 12 residues. The germline gives CDR1 LNHDA, CDR2 SQIVND (reference sequence). The germline V and J ends were trimmed by 3 bases and 9 bases, with 9 bases remaining between them. Produced via immunoSEQ multiplex PCR; TCRdb's table is partial and in-frame only. Of fewer than 100,000 clones detected, less than 95% appear once; the ten largest clones hold 0.25% to 0.35%. The chain joins TRBV19 to TRBJ1-3; D is possibly TRBD1 (6 bases). The TCR sequence derives from a human donor in good health. Sequencing used T cells isolated from PBMCs. The CDR3 here is CASSMQGSTIYF. For the CDR3, the DNA is TGTGCCAGTAGTATGCAGGGGTCCACCATATATTTT. Full variable domain (remainder filled in from reference TRBV19 and TRBJ1-3): DGGITQSPKYLFRKEGQNVTLSCEQNLNHDAMYWYRQDPGQGLRLIYYSQIVNDFQKGDIAEGYSVSREKKESFPLTVTSAQKNPTAFYLCASSMQGSTIYFGEGSWLTVV.